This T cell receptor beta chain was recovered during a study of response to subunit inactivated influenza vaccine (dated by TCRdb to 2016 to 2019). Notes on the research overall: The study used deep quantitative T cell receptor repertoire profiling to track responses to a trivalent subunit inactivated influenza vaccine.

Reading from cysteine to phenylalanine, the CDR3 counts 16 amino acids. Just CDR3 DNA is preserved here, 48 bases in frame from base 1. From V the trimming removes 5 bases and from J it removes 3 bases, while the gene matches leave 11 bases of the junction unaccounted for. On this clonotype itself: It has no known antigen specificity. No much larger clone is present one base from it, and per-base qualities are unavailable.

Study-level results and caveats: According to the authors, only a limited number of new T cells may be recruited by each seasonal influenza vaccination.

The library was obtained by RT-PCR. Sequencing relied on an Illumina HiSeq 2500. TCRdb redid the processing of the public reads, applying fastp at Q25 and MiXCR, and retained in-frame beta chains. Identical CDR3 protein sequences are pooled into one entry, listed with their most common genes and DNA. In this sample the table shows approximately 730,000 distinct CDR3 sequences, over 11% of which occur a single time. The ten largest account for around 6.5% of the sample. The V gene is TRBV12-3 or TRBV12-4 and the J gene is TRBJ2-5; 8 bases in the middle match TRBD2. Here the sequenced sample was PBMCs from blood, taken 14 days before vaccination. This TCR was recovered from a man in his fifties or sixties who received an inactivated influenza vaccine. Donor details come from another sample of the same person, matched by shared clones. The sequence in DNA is TGTGCCAGCAGTCCCCGTGGGGTCGGGGGGGAAGAGACCCAGTACTTC. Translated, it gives CASSPRGVGGEETQYF.